One sample yielded the 16 T cell receptor beta chains listed below, sequenced in a study of blood T cell repertoires in COVID-19. Clones were read by immunoSEQ multiplex PCR, and TCRdb kept only the in-frame ones, dropping some. The sample lists 200,000 to 300,000 clones; about 80% were seen once. The sequenced sample consisted of peripheral blood. The receptors derive from a woman of 80 years or more with acute or convalescent COVID-19.

The chain's CDR3 is CATSRDLAAPGDYTF. CDR3 DNA: TGTGCCACCAGCAGAGACCTGGCGGCCCCCGGAGACTACACCTTC. The V call is TRBV15, the J call TRBJ1-2; D remains ambiguous. There are 15 residues in the CDR3. CDR1 LNHNV and CDR2 YYDKDF come from the germline V gene (reference sequence). V was clipped by 0 bases and J by 10 bases, with 18 bases between them.

This chain joins TRBV7-2 and TRBJ1-6, with 9 bases lining up with TRBD1. The CDR3 has 14 residues. J was trimmed by 11 bases and V by 5 bases; bases with no gene match: 7. CDR1 and CDR2 (germline): SGHTA, FQGNSA. CDR3 nucleotide sequence: TGTGCCAGCAGCCCAACAGGGGGCAGGGCACCCCTCCACTTT. It yields the protein CASSPTGGRAPLHF.

The chain is built from TRBV5-1 and TRBJ2-4; 8 nucleotides match TRBD1. CDR1 SGHRS and CDR2 YFSETQ come from the germline V gene. V shed 4 bases and J 3 bases; nucleotides not matched to a gene: 6. This CDR3 is built from 15 residues. CDR3 nucleotide sequence: TGCGCCAGCAGCACCGGACAGGGAGACAAAAACATTCAGTACTTC. Its translation is CASSTGQGDKNIQYF.

This chain links TRBV7-9 with TRBJ1-1; D gene ambiguous. The V and J ends lost 1 base and 4 bases respectively, with 7 bases between them. The CDR3 extends over 13 amino acids. CDR1 and CDR2 from the germline V gene are SEHNR and FQNEAQ (reference sequence). This chain's CDR3 is CASSLVLGTEAFF. The CDR3 DNA follows: TGTGCCAGCAGCTTAGTTCTCGGCACTGAAGCTTTCTTT.

The rearrangement uses TRBV4-3 and TRBJ2-3; 7 nucleotides line up with TRBD2. Per germline, CDR1 LGHNA and CDR2 YSLEER. The CDR3 covers 16 residues. V lost 0 bases, J lost 9 bases, and 12 bases stayed unmatched. This chain's CDR3 is CASSQELVSGVVTQYF. CDR3 nucleotides: TGCGCCAGCAGCCAAGAATTAGTAAGCGGGGTCGTCACGCAGTATTTT.

The genes are TRBV24-1 and TRBJ2-5, with D possibly matching TRBD2 (6 bases). The CDR3 has 16 residues. Germline lookup yields CDR1 KGHDR and CDR2 SFDVKD. The V gene lost 1 base and the J gene lost 2 bases, with 13 bases spanning the gap. The CDR3 nucleotides are TGTGCCACCAGTGATTTCCAGGGAGGCGGGCAAGAGACCCAGTACTTC. Its translation is CATSDFQGGGQETQYF.

The rearrangement uses TRBV5-8 and TRBJ2-1, with 11 bases aligning to TRBD2. With V trimmed by 3 bases and J by 5 bases, 10 bases remained unmatched. Germline V gene lookup returns CDR1 SGHTS and CDR2 YDEGEE. The CDR3 is 17 amino acids. CDR3 region: CASSSLPTSGVNNEQFF. The DNA of the CDR3 is TGTGCCAGCAGCTCCTTACCGACTAGCGGGGTAAACAATGAGCAGTTCTTC.

This chain joins TRBV6-5 and TRBJ2-2, with D possibly TRBD2 on 6 matching bases. Germline V gene lookup returns CDR1 MNHEY and CDR2 SVGAGI. The CDR3 has 13 amino acids. V shed 7 bases and J shed 3 bases, with 9 bases lying between them. The CDR3 DNA reads TGTGCCAGCAAGAAGCGGGACACCGGGGAGCTGTTTTTT. It is translated as CASKKRDTGELFF.

This clone turned up a few times. The rearrangement uses TRBV9 and TRBJ1-2; D unclear. Germline assignment: CDR1 SGDLS and CDR2 YYNGEE. The CDR3 contains 16 residues. Trimming pared 4 bases from V and 8 bases from J, leaving 24 bases between. CDR3 region: CASSPSLGDPTRGYTF. The CDR3 nucleotides are TGTGCCAGCAGCCCTAGTTTGGGAGATCCCACAAGGGGCTACACCTTC.

This clone was found once. In nucleotides, the CDR3 is TGTGCCAGCAGCGTAGGCAGGGTAACCTCTGGGGCCAACGTCCTGACTTTC. It translates to CASSVGRVTSGANVLTF. The rearrangement links TRBV9 to TRBJ2-6, with D maybe TRBD1 (5 bases). The V end was cut by 0 bases, the J end by 0 bases, with 10 bases between. The CDR3 covers 17 residues. CDR1 SGDLS and CDR2 YYNGEE come from the germline V gene.

The rearrangement joins TRBV3-1 (or the pseudogene TRBV3-2) to TRBJ2-1; 9 bases are a match to TRBD2. The CDR3 is 17 amino acids. V dropped 0 bases and J dropped 8; count of bases not matched to a gene: 11. Germline CDR1 and CDR2: LGHDT and YNNKEL (reference sequence). The CDR3 region has the DNA TGTGCCAGCAGCCAAGATCGTGGCACTTGGACTAGCGATGAGCAGTTCTTC. It specifies CASSQDRGTWTSDEQFF.

This clone was recorded a few times. The CDR3 sequence: CASSPGQSSGNTIYF. DNA of the CDR3: TGTGCCAGTAGTCCGGGACAGAGCTCTGGAAACACCATATATTTT. The chain links TRBV19 to TRBJ1-3; TRBD1 matches at 7 bases. This CDR3 contains 15 residues. CDR1 is LNHDA and CDR2 is SQIVND in the germline V gene (reference sequence). With V trimmed by 5 bases and J by 0 bases, 4 bases remained unmatched.

This chain links TRBV11-2 with TRBJ1-2; 7 bases match TRBD1. CDR3 length equals 14 residues. Germline trimming cut 5 bases from V and 7 bases from J; bases unmatched to any gene: 10. Germline assignment: CDR1 SGHAT and CDR2 FQNNGV. Written as DNA, the CDR3 is TGTGCCAGCAGCCAAGACCAGGGGGGAGGTGGCTACACCTTC. Its protein product is CASSQDQGGGGYTF.

This sequence joins TRBV7-2 and TRBJ2-2; unclear D gene. Germline V gene sequence: CDR1 SGHTA, CDR2 FQGNSA. This CDR3 is 16 amino acids long. V was trimmed by 4 bases and J by 3 bases, leaving 15 bases between them. CDR3 in amino acids: CASSSARDTYTGELFF. The CDR3 DNA sequence: TGTGCCAGCAGCTCCGCCCGAGACACATACACCGGGGAGCTGTTTTTT.

The V and J genes are TRBV28 and TRBJ2-1; TRBD2 might be the D (5 bases). CDR1 and CDR2 (germline): MDHEN, SYDVKM. CDR3 length equals 13 residues. Trimming stripped 4 bases from V and 7 bases from J, with 11 bases between. The DNA of the CDR3 is TGTGCCAGCAGTTCCGGACTCTCAAATGAGCAGTTCTTC. Translation: CASSSGLSNEQFF.

The rearrangement links TRBV5-1 to TRBJ1-1; D gene ambiguous. The CDR3 sequence is 14 residues long. Germline values: CDR1 SGHRS, CDR2 YFSETQ. V was cut by 3 bases and J by 7 bases, with 16 bases left in between. The CDR3 spells CASSSTLWESEAFF. The CDR3 coding sequence is TGCGCCAGCAGCTCCACCCTTTGGGAGAGTGAAGCTTTCTTT.